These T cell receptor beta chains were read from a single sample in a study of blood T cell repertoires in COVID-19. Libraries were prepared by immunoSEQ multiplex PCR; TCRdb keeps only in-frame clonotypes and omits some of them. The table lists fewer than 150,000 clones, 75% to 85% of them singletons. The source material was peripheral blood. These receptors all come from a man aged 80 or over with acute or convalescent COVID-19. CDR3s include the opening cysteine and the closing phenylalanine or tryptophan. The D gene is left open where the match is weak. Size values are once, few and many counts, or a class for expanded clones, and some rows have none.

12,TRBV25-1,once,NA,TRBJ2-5,CASSGPVGAQYF,TGTGCCAGCAGTGGACCGGTAGGAGCCCAGTACTTC
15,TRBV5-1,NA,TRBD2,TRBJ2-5,CASRRGGLNQETQYF,TGCGCCAGCAGACGGGGGGGTCTCAACCAAGAGACCCAGTACTTC
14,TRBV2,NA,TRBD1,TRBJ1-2,CASRVTGVNYGYTF,TGTGCCAGCAGGGTAACAGGGGTCAACTATGGCTACACCTTC
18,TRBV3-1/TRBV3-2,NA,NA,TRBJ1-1,CASSQQETGYRLRAEAFF,TGTGCCAGCAGCCAACAAGAAACAGGGTACAGGTTGAGAGCTGAAGCTTTCTTT
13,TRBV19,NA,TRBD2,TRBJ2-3,CATSVSGEDTQYF,TGTGCCACCTCCGTTAGCGGGGAGGATACGCAGTATTTT
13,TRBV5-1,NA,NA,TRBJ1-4,CASSADSDEKLFF,TGCGCCAGCAGCGCTGACAGCGACGAAAAACTGTTTTTT
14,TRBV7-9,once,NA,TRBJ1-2,CASSLEQANYGYTF,TGTGCCAGCAGCTTAGAACAGGCCAACTATGGCTACACCTTC
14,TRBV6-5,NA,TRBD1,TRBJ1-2,CASRNRGLGYGYTF,TGTGCCAGCAGAAACAGGGGGTTGGGCTATGGCTACACCTTC
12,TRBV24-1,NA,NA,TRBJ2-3,CATSDYSDTQYF,TGTGCCACCAGTGATTACTCAGATACGCAGTATTTT
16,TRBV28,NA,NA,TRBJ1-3,CASIRGGTVSGNTIYF,TGTGCCAGCATACGGGGGGGAACCGTCTCTGGAAACACCATATATTTT
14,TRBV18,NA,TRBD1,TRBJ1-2,CASSPGQDYGGYTF,TGTGCCAGCTCACCGGGACAGGACTATGGTGGCTACACCTTC